This T cell receptor (beta chain) was found in a study of blood T cell repertoires in COVID-19. Across the whole study: Researchers got acute and convalescent COVID-19 samples from the United States, Italy and Spain. From T cells, B-cell-depleted T cells, or PBMCs came the material, which was cDNA or gDNA.

Generated by immunoSEQ multiplex PCR, the TCRdb table keeps only in-frame clones and is missing some. The sample consists of more than 200,000 clones, about 85% of them appearing once. Germline V gene data show CDR1 as MNHEY and CDR2 as SMNVEV (reference sequence). The CDR3 has 12 amino acids. V dropped 6 bases and J dropped 4 bases, with 7 bases sitting between them. The V gene is TRBV27, the J gene TRBJ1-5; D remains ambiguous. The sequence derives from a woman of 80 years or more with COVID-19, enrolled during active disease. Sequencing was carried out using peripheral blood. CDR3 amino acids: CASRRANQPQHF. CDR3 in DNA: TGTGCCAGCAGGAGGGCGAATCAGCCCCAGCATTTT.